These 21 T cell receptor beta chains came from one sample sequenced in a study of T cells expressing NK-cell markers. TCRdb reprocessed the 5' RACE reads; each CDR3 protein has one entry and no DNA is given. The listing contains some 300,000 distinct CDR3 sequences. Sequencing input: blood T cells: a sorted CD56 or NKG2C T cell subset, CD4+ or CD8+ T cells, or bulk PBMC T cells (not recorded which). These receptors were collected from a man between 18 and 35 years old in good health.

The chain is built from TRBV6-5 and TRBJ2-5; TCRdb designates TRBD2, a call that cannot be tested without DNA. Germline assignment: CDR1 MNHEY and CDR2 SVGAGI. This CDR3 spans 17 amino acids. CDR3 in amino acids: CASSYLTSGRAPETQYF.

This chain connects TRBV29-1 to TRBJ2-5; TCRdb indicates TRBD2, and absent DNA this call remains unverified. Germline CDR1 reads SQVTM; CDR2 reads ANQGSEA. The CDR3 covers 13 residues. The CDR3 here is CSVSGGRVETQYF.

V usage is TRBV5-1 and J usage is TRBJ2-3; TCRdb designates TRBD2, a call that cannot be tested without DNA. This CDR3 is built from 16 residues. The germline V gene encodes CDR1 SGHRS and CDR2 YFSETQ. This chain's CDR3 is CASSALAGERGGTQYF.

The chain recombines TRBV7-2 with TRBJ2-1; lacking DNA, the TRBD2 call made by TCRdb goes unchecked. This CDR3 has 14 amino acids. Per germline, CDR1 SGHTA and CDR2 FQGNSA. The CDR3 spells CASSFRGLANEQFF.

The CDR3 is CASSYTRATGVASYEQYF. The rearrangement joins TRBV7-2 to TRBJ2-7; TCRdb indicates TRBD1, and absent DNA this call remains unverified. Germline assignment: CDR1 SGHTA and CDR2 FQGNSA. The CDR3 totals 18 residues.

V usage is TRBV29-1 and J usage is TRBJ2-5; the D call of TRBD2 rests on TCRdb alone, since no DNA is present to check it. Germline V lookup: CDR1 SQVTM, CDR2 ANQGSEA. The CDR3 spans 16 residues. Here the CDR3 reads CSVTPGPSGTQETQYF.

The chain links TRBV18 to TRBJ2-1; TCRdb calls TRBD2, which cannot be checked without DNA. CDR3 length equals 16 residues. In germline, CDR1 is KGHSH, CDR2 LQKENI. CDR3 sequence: CASSPLTSGSTGEQFF.

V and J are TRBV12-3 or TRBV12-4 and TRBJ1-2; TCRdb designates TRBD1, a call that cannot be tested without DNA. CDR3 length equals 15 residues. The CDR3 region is CASSLARDRGLGYTF.

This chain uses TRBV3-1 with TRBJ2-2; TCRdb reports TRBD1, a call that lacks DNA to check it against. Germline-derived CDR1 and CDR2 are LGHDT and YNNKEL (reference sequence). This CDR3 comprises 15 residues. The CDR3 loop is CASNPGTGFNGELFF.

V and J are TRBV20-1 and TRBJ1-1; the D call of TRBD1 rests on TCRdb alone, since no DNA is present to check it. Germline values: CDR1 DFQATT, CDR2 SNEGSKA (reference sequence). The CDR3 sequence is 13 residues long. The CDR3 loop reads CSAFYRPGAEAFF.

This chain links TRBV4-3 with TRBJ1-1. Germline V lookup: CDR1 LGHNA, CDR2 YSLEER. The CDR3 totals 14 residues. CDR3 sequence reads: CASSQDYAGTEAFF.

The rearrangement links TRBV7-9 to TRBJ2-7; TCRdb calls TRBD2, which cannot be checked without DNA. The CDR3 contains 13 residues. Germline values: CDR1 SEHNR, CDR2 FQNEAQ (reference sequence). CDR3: CASSPGLAGEQYF. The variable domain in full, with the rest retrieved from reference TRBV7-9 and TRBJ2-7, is DTGVSQNPRHKITKRGQNVTFRCDPISEHNRLYWYRQTLGQGPEFLTYFQNEAQLEKSRLLSDRFSAERPKGSFSTLEIQRTEQGDSAMYLCASSPGLAGEQYFGPGTRLTVT.

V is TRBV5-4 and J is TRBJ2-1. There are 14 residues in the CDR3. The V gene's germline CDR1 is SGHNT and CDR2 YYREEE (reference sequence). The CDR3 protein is CASSVDRSYNEQFF. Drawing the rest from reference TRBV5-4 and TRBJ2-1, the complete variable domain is ETGVTQSPTHLIKTRGQQVTLRCSSQSGHNTVSWYQQALGQGPQFIFQYYREEENGRGNFPPRFSGLQFPNYSSELNVNALELDDSALYLCASSVDRSYNEQFFGPGTRLTVL.

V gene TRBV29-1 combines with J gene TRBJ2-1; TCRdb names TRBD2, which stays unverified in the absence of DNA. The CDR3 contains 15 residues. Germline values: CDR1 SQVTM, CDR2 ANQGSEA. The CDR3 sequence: CSVGLRLAENNEQFF.

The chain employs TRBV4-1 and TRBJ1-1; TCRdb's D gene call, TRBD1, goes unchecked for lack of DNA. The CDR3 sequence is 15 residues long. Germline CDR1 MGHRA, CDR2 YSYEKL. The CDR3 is CASSTHGQGGVQAFF.

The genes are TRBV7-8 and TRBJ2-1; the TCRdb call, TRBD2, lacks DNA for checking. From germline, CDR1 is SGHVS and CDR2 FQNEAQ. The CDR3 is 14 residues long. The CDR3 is CASSSPGLVFEQFF.

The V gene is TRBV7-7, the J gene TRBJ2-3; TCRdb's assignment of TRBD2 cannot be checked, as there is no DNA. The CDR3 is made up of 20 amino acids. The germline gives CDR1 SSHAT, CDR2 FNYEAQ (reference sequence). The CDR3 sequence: CASSLDPGPSGRASTDTQYF.

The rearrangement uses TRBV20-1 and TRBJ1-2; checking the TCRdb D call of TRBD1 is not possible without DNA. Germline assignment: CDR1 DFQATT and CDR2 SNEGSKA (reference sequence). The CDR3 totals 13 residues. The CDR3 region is CSAPVQGLYGYTF.

The CDR3 spells CASSTSWQRGYTF. The V call is TRBV19, the J call TRBJ1-2. The CDR3 runs to 13 residues. The germline V gene has CDR1 LNHDA and CDR2 SQIVND (reference sequence).

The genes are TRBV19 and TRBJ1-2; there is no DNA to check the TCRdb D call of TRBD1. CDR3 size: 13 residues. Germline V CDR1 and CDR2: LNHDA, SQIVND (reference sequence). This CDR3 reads CASSRGGTIGYTF. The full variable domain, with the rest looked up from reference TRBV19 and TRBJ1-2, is DGGITQSPKYLFRKEGQNVTLSCEQNLNHDAMYWYRQDPGQGLRLIYYSQIVNDFQKGDIAEGYSVSREKKESFPLTVTSAQKNPTAFYLCASSRGGTIGYTFGSGTRLTVV.

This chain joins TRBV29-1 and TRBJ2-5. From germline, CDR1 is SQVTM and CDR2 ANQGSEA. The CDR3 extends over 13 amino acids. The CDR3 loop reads CSVERQRRETQYF.